This T cell receptor (beta chain) was recovered during a study of T cells in Graves' hyperthyroidism and ophthalmopathy. General observations from the study: Stable hyperthyroidism was separated from ophthalmopathy by a model based on 13 V-J features.

V was pared by 8 bases and J by 5 bases, with 9 bases between. The CDR3 has 11 residues. What was amplified from RNA transcripts were TCR beta CDR3 regions. The HTBI primer set served for first-round RT-PCR of the TCR CDR3. MiXCR, applied by TCRdb to the multiplex PCR reads, yields one record per CDR3 protein. The sample carries 560,000 or so distinct CDR3 sequences, just under 20% recorded once. This clonotype was counted many times. The antigen remains unidentified. J is TRBJ1-1 and V is TRBV12-3 or TRBV12-4; D is perhaps TRBD1 (6 bases). This TCR came from a middle-aged man with Graves' ophthalmopathy. Sequences were obtained from blood. CDR3 amino acids: CASEQGTEAFF. The CDR3 bases are TGTGCCAGCGAACAGGGAACTGAAGCTTTCTTT.